The next 2 T cell receptor beta chains were all read from a single sample in a study of T-cell reconstitution after alpha-beta-depleted transplantation in children. Unique molecular identifiers were used in preparing the TCRbeta library. TCRdb re-analysed the PCR reads in MiXCR, keeping a single row per CDR3 protein. The repertoire consists of over 200,000 distinct CDR3 sequences, with about 8.4% occurring once and the leading ten covering less than 40%. The specimen comprised PBMCs, mostly from graft donor cells, sampled 360 days after TCRalphabeta/CD19-depleted stem cell transplant. The source is a male patient aged 2-15 years who had a stem cell transplant for acute myeloid leukemia, so the T cells may come from the graft donor.

The chain carries TRBV20-1 and TRBJ2-5; 9 bases fit TRBD2. Germline trimming cut 3 bases from V and 1 base from J; bases unmatched to any gene: 6. Germline CDR1 is DFQATT and CDR2 is SNEGSKA (reference sequence). The CDR3 is made up of 15 amino acids. CDR3 nucleotides: TGCAGTGCTAGCCCTAGCGGGAAGCCCCAAGAGACCCAGTACTTC. The encoded protein is CSASPSGKPQETQYF.

The table lists this clonotype with many counts. The chain combines TRBV20-1 with TRBJ2-3; D remains unclear. Germline CDR1 and CDR2: DFQATT and SNEGSKA (reference sequence). CDR3 length: 13 residues. V was shortened by 6 bases and J by 2 bases, with 12 bases between the two germline ends. CDR3 sequence reads: CSARRHTTDTQYF. DNA for the CDR3: TGCAGTGCCAGGCGCCATACCACAGATACGCAGTATTTT.